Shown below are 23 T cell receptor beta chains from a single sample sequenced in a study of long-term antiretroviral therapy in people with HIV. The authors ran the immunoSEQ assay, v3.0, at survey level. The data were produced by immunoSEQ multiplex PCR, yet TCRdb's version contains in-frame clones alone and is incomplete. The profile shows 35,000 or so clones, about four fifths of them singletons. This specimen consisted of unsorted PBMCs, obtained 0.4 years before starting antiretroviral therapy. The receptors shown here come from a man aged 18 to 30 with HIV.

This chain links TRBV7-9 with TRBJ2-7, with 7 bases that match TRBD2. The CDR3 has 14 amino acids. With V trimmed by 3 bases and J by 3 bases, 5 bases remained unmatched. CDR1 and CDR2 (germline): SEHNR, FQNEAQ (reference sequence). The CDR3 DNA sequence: TGTGCCAGCAGCTTGGGCGGGGGAAGCTACGAGCAGTACTTC. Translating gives CASSLGGGSYEQYF. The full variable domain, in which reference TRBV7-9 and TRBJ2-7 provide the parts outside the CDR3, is DTGVSQNPRHKITKRGQNVTFRCDPISEHNRLYWYRQTLGQGPEFLTYFQNEAQLEKSRLLSDRFSAERPKGSFSTLEIQRTEQGDSAMYLCASSLGGGSYEQYFGPGTRLTVT.

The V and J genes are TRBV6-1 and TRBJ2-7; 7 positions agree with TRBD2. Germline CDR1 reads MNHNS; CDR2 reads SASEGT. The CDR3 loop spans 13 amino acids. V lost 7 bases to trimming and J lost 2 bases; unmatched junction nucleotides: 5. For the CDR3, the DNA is TGTGCCAGCACGGCGGGAGCCGCCTACGAGCAGTACTTC. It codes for CASTAGAAYEQYF.

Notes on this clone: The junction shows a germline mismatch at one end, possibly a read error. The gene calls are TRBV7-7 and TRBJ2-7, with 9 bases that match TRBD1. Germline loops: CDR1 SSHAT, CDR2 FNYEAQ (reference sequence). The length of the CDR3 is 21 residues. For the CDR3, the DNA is TGTGCTAGCAGCTTGTTGCAGGGGACAGGGTGCTTCCCCCGTAGCTCCTACGAGCAGTACTTC. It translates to CASSLLQGTGCFPRSSYEQYF. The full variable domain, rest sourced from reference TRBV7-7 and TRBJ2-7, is GAGVSQSPRYKVTKRGQDVTLRCDPISSHATLYWYQQALGQGPEFLTYFNYEAQPDKSGLPSDRFSAERPEGSISTLTIQRTEQRDSAMYRCASSLLQGTGCFPRSSYEQYFGPGTRLTVT.

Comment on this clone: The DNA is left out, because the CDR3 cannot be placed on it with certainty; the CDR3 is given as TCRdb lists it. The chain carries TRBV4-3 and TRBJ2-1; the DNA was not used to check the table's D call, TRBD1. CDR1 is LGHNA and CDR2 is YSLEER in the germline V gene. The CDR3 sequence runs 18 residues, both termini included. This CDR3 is CASSQAVWTRRFVDEQFF.

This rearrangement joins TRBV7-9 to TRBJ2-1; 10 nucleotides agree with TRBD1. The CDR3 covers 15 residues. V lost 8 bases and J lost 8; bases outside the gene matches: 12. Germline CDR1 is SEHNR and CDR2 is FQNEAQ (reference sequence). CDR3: CASEDPGQGFDEQFF. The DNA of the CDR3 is TGTGCCAGCGAGGACCCGGGACAGGGGTTTGATGAGCAGTTCTTC.

CDR3 DNA: TGTGCCAGCAGTTTAGGACAGAACACCGGGGAGCTGTTTTTT. This encodes CASSLGQNTGELFF. V and J are TRBV27 and TRBJ2-2; TRBD1 might be the D (5 bases). Trimming left V 2 bases short and J 1 base short, with 5 bases between. This CDR3 is 14 amino acids long. Germline loops: CDR1 MNHEY, CDR2 SMNVEV (reference sequence).

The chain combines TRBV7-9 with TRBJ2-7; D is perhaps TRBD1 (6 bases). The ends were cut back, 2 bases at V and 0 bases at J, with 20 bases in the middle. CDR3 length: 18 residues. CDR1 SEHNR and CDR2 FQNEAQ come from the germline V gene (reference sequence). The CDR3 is CASSLSVSRGPFSYEQYF. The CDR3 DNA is TGTGCCAGCAGCTTATCAGTCAGCAGGGGTCCTTTCTCCTACGAGCAGTACTTC.

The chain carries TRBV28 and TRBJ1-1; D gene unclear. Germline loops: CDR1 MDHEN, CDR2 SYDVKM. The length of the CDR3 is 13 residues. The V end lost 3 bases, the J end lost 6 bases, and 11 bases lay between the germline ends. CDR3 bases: TGTGCCAGCAGTTTCTATACAGTAGCTGAAGCTTTCTTT. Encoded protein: CASSFYTVAEAFF.

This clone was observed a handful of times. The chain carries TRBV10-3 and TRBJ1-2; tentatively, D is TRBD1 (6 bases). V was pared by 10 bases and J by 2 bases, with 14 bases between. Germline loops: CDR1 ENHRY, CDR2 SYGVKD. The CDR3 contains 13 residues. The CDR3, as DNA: TGTGCCACTGTACCCACAGGGAACTATGGCTACACCTTC. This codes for CATVPTGNYGYTF.

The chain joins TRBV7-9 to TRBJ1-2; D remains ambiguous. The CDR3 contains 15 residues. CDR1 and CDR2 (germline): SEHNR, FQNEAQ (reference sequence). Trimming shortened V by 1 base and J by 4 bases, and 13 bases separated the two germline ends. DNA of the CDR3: TGTGCCAGCAGCTTAGGGGTGAGAGGAGGCTATGGCTACACCTTC. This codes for CASSLGVRGGYGYTF. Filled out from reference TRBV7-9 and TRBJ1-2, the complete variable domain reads DTGVSQNPRHKITKRGQNVTFRCDPISEHNRLYWYRQTLGQGPEFLTYFQNEAQLEKSRLLSDRFSAERPKGSFSTLEIQRTEQGDSAMYLCASSLGVRGGYGYTFGSGTRLTVV.

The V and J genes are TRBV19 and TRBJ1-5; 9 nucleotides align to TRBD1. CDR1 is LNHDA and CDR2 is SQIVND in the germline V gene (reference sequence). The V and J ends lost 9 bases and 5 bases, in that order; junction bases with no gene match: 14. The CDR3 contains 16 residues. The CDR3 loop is CASEPGQGGGYQPQHF. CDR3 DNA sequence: TGTGCCAGCGAACCGGGACAGGGTGGTGGGTATCAGCCCCAGCATTTT.

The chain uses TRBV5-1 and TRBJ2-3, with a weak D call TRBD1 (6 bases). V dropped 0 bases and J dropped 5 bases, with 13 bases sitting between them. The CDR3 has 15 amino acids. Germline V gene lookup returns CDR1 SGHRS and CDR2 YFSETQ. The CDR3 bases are TGCGCCAGCAGCTTGGATACAGGGATGGTAGATACGCAGTATTTT. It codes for CASSLDTGMVDTQYF.

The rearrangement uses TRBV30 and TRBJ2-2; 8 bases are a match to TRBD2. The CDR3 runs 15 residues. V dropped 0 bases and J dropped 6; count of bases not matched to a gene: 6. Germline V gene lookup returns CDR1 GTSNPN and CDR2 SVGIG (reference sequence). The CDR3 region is CAWSVAGDPPGELFF. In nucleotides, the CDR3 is TGTGCCTGGAGTGTAGCGGGAGACCCCCCCGGGGAGCTGTTTTTT.

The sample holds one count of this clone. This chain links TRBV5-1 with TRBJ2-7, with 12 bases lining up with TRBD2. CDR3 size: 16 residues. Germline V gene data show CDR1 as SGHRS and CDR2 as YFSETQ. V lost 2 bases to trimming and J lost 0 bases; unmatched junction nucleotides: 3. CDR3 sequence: CASSFGLAGSSYEQYF. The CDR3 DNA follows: TGCGCCAGCAGCTTCGGACTAGCGGGGAGCTCCTACGAGCAGTACTTC.

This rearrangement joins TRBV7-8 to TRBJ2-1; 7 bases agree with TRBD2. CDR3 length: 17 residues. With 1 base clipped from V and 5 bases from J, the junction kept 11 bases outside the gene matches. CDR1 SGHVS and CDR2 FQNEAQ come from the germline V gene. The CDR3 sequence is CASSLVASSGPHNEQFF. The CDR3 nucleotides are TGTGCCAGCAGCTTAGTCGCGAGTAGCGGGCCTCACAATGAGCAGTTCTTC.

The chain's CDR3 is CASSESGSGYGYTF. The DNA for the CDR3 is TGTGCCAGCAGTGAGAGCGGTAGCGGCTATGGCTACACCTTC. The chain combines TRBV2 with TRBJ1-2; D is uncertain. The CDR3 covers 14 residues. V lost 3 bases and J 4 bases, leaving 12 bases between the germline ends. Germline CDR1 is SNHLY and CDR2 is FYNNEI.

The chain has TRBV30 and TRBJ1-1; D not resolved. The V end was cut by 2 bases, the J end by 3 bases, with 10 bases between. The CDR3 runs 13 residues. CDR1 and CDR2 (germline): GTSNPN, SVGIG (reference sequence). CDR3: CAWSPPGDTEAFF. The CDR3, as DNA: TGTGCCTGGAGTCCCCCCGGGGACACTGAAGCTTTCTTT.

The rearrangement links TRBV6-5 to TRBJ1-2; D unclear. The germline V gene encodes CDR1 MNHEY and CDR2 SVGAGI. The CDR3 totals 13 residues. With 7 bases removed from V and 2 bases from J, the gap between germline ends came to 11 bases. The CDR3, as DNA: TGTGCCAGCACCCGGGGAGGGAACTATGGCTACACCTTC. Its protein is CASTRGGNYGYTF.

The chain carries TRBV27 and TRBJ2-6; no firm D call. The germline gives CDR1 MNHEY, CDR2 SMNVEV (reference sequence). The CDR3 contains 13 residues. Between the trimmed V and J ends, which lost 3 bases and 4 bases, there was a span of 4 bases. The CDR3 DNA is TGTGCCAGCAGTTTGGGAGGGGCCAACGTCCTGACTTTC. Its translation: CASSLGGANVLTF.

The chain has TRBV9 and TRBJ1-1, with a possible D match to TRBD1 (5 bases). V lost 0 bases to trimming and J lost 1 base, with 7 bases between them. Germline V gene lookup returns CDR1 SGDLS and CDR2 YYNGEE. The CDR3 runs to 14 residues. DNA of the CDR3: TGTGCCAGCAGCGTAGCCGGGGCGAACACTGAAGCTTTCTTT. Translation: CASSVAGANTEAFF.

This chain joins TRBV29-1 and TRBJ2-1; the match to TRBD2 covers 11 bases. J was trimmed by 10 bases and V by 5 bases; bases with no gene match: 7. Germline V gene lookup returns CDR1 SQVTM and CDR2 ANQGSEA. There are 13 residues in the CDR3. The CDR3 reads CSVTSGRDGEQFF. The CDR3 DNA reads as TGCAGCGTTACTAGCGGGAGAGATGGAGAGCAGTTCTTC.

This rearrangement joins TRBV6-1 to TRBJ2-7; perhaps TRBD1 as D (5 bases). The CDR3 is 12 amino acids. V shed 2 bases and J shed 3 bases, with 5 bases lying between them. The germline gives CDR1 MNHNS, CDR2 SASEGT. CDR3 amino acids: CASSERGYEQYF. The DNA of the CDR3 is TGTGCCAGCAGTGAAAGGGGCTACGAGCAGTACTTC.

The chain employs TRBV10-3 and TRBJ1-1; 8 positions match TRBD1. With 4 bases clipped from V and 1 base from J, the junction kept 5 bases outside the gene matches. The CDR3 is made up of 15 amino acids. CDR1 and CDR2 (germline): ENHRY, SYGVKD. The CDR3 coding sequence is TGTGCCATCAGTGCCACAGGGGGGAGGAACACTGAAGCTTTCTTT. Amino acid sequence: CAISATGGRNTEAFF.